The sequence of this T cell receptor beta chain was determined in a study of T cell responses to AZD1222 COVID-19 vaccine. General study results and limits: Clonal diversity may have been underestimated in mostly white British donors. A rise in Spike-specific TCR breadth and depth followed two AZD1222 doses. Repertoires in all cases were sampled only once the peak T cell response had passed.

A note on this clone: Its specificity is not known.

CDR1 SGHRS and CDR2 YFSETQ come from the germline V gene. The CDR3 has 13 amino acids. The V segment lost 0 bases and the J segment 8 bases; nucleotides outside the gene matches: 4. Produced via immunoSEQ multiplex PCR; TCRdb's table is partial and in-frame only. The sample yields 95,000 to 100,000 clones, around nine tenths seen once. This receptor was obtained from an adult in good health. Sequenced material: peripheral blood, taken on day 0 of AZD1222 vaccination. The chain joins TRBV5-1 to TRBJ1-2; 7 nucleotides line up with TRBD1. DNA of the CDR3: TGCGCCAGCAGCTTGGCCGAGGGGGCCGGCTACACCTTC. Protein: CASSLAEGAGYTF.